The 15 T cell receptor beta chains listed next were all sequenced from one sample in a study of T cells in localized non-small cell lung cancer. This table comes from immunoSEQ multiplex PCR, and its TCRdb copy is limited to in-frame clones, with some not included. The sample consists of 2,500 to 3,500 clones, approximately 18% of them appearing once. Sequencing used lung tumor tissue, obtained before any cancer treatment. The receptors here all came from a man aged 40 to 70 with stage I lung adenocarcinoma.

V usage is TRBV14 and J usage is TRBJ1-2; 9 bases fit TRBD1. The CDR3 length is 15 residues. CDR1 and CDR2 (germline): SGHDN, FVKESK. After removal of 2 bases from V and 6 bases from J, the junction contained 7 bases not matched to a gene. The CDR3 region is CASSQTYRGPNGYTF. CDR3 nucleotide sequence: TGTGCCAGCAGCCAAACGTACAGGGGGCCAAATGGCTACACCTTC.

This clone has more than one count but fewer than ten. This chain's CDR3 is CASSSGKASSGNTIYF. The CDR3 region has the DNA TGCGCCAGCAGTTCAGGGAAAGCCAGCTCTGGAAACACCATATATTTT. The V call is TRBV10-2, the J call TRBJ1-3, with D possibly TRBD1 on 5 matching bases. Germline assignment: CDR1 WSHSY and CDR2 SAAADI. CDR3 size: 16 residues. Trimming took 5 bases from V and 0 from J, leaving 14 bases between them.

This clone qualifies as medium-sized. The chain recombines TRBV6-8 with TRBJ2-7; 9 bases fit TRBD1. CDR1 and CDR2 from the germline V gene are MNHGY and SAAAGT. The ends lost 6 bases at V and 0 bases at J; junction bases unmatched: 6. The CDR3 length is 15 residues. DNA for the CDR3: TGTGCCAGCAGACCTGGGACAGGGCCCTCCTACGAGCAGTACGTC. This translates into CASRPGTGPSYEQYV.

This clone occurred many times. The chain couples TRBV11-3 to TRBJ2-6; weak D call: TRBD1 (6 bases). V was shortened by 6 bases and J by 0 bases, with 12 bases between the two germline ends. The germline V gene has CDR1 SGHNT and CDR2 YENEEA. CDR3 size: 16 residues. The CDR3 DNA reads as TGTGCCAGCAGACAGGGACAATACTCTGGGGCCAACGTCCTGACTTTC. This translates into CASRQGQYSGANVLTF.

The V and J genes are TRBV10-3 and TRBJ1-1; D remains ambiguous. Germline lookup yields CDR1 ENHRY and CDR2 SYGVKD. V gave up 2 bases and J gave up 6 bases, with 16 bases separating them. The CDR3 has 15 amino acids. Written as DNA, the CDR3 is TGTGCCATCAGTGAGCCGAGGCAGACAAAGGCTGAAGCTTTCTTT. It yields the protein CAISEPRQTKAEAFF.

This clone was seen only a few times. The chain employs TRBV6-8 and TRBJ2-2; 8 bases are a match to TRBD1. The germline V gene has CDR1 MNHGY and CDR2 SAAAGT. Trimming cost V 4 bases and J 9 bases; bases outside gene matches: 10. This CDR3 region has 15 residues. CDR3 sequence: CASSFDRGEIRELFF. CDR3 nucleotide sequence: TGTGCCAGCAGTTTTGACAGGGGCGAGATTAGGGAGCTGTTTTTT.

In its sample, this clone ranks as medium-sized (0.01 to 0.1%). The chain joins TRBV6-8 to TRBJ2-3; D is possibly TRBD1 (6 bases). In germline, CDR1 is MNHGY, CDR2 SAAAGT. CDR3 length: 15 residues. The ends were cut back, 4 bases at V and 2 bases at J, with 13 bases in the middle. The CDR3 reads CASSSRTELTDTQYF. Written as DNA, the CDR3 is TGTGCCAGCAGTTCAAGGACAGAGCTCACAGATACGCAGTATTTT.

This clone is medium-sized in the sample. The CDR3: CASRHGTGVCEQYV. CDR3 DNA sequence: TGTGCCAGCAGACACGGGACAGGGGTGTGCGAGCAGTACGTC. This chain links TRBV6-8 with TRBJ2-7, with 10 bases identical to TRBD1. After removal of 6 bases from V and 6 bases from J, the junction contained 8 bases not matched to a gene. Germline V gene data show CDR1 as MNHGY and CDR2 as SAAAGT. The CDR3 runs to 14 residues.

The rearrangement uses TRBV7-5 and TRBJ2-6; the table names TRBD1, a call not compared with the DNA. TRBV7-5 is described as a pseudogene. There are 18 residues in the CDR3. CDR3 in DNA: TGTGCCAGCAGCTCTTACCGGGACAGGGCCTCTGGGGCCAACGTCCTGACTTTC. It translates to CASSSYRDRASGANVLTF.

This clone is labeled medium-sized. The chain uses TRBV15 and TRBJ1-1; 7 positions match TRBD1. With V trimmed by 3 bases and J by 2 bases, 6 bases remained unmatched. Germline loops: CDR1 LNHNV, CDR2 YYDKDF (reference sequence). The CDR3 is made up of 15 amino acids. CDR3 sequence reads: CATSSGQEINTEAFF. The CDR3 DNA reads TGTGCCACCAGCAGTGGACAGGAGATTAACACTGAAGCTTTCTTT.

This clone was seen a few times. This chain links TRBV1 with TRBJ1-3; the DNA was not compared with TRBD1, the D call given in the table. TRBV1 is marked as a pseudogene. This CDR3 is 14 amino acids long. Here the CDR3 reads CASSQDQGGNTIYF. The DNA of the CDR3 is TGCGCCAGCAGCCAAGATCAGGGTGGAAACACCATATATTTT.

Judged by abundance, this clone is large. The chain links TRBV6-1 to TRBJ2-1; 11 nucleotides match TRBD2. The CDR3 contains 16 residues. From germline, CDR1 is MNHNS and CDR2 SASEGT. After removal of 0 bases from V and 8 bases from J, the junction contained 6 bases not matched to a gene. CDR3 coding DNA: TGTGCCAGCAGTGAAGCGCTAGCGGGAGGCTTCTATGAGCAGTTCTTC. The encoded protein is CASSEALAGGFYEQFF.

The V gene is TRBV15, the J gene TRBJ1-5; the D is unclear. The CDR3 sequence is 18 residues long. Germline V gene sequence: CDR1 LNHNV, CDR2 YYDKDF (reference sequence). V gave up 0 bases and J gave up 0 bases, with 15 bases separating them. CDR3 region: CATSRDMSAVNSNQPQHF. CDR3 bases: TGTGCCACCAGCAGAGATATGTCGGCAGTCAATAGCAATCAGCCCCAGCATTTT.

In DNA form, the CDR3 reads TGTGCCAGCAGCCTAAGACAGGGGAACACTGAAGCTTTCTTT. Its protein product is CASSLRQGNTEAFF. The rearrangement joins TRBV11-3 to TRBJ1-1; TRBD1 aligns across 7 bases. The CDR3 is 14 residues long. V was clipped by 5 bases and J by 1 base; unmatched bases: 4. Germline CDR1 is SGHNT and CDR2 is YENEEA.

This clone was detected only a few times. The final CDR3 position lacks the conserved phenylalanine or tryptophan, pointing to a likely read error. The limits of the CDR3 on the DNA are not certain, so only TCRdb's listed CDR3 is given. The J gene is TRBJ2-7, the V gene TRBV7-2; TRBD2, the table's D call, was not compared with the DNA. The CDR3 adds up to 13 amino acids, both ends counted. Germline CDR1 is SGHTA and CDR2 is FQGNSA. CDR3 region: CASSPQMTSGIIY.